The sequence of this T cell receptor beta chain was determined in a study of molecular identifiers for immune sequencing clone quantification. TCRdb reprocessed the PCR reads with MiXCR, giving one entry per CDR3 protein. The sample consists of around 20,000 distinct CDR3 sequences, roughly 17% of them appearing once. There are many counts of this clonotype. The origin of this receptor is a human donor in good health. Some libraries in this study had Jurkat cell RNA spiked in. Sequencing was performed on naive CD8+ T cells from blood, with Jurkat cell RNA spiked in. The sample's subset: FACS-sorted CD8+CD4-CCR7+CD45RA+ naive T cells.

The CDR3 spells CASSFRGSTEAFF. The CDR3 DNA sequence: TGTGCCAGCAGTTTTCGGGGAAGCACTGAAGCTTTCTTT. The chain combines TRBV28 with TRBJ1-1; D not certain. From germline, CDR1 is MDHEN and CDR2 SYDVKM. Trimming removed 3 bases from V and 4 bases from J, with 9 bases in between. The CDR3 contains 13 residues.